This T cell receptor beta chain was obtained from a study of blood T cell repertoires in COVID-19. Study at large: Sites across the United States, Italy and Spain contributed samples from acute and convalescent COVID-19. Sources were T cells, B-cell-depleted T cells, or PBMCs; the material itself was cDNA or gDNA.

The CDR3 is 14 residues long. Trimming removed 3 bases at V and 5 bases at J, with 10 bases between. In germline, CDR1 is SGHAT, CDR2 FQNNGV. In the original workflow: Estimated nucleated cell counts came from reference gene primer amplification. Here immunoSEQ multiplex PCR was the method, and the copy in TCRdb shows in-frame clones only, minus some. V, J and clone size are those of that table, while D and trimming were read from the DNA. The data show tens of thousands of clones, around 90% seen once. Sequencing was carried out using peripheral blood. The source of this sequence is a woman aged 80 or over with acute or convalescent COVID-19. The chain joins TRBV11-2 to TRBJ1-4; maybe TRBD1 (5 bases). CDR3 amino acids: CASSFAGGNEKLFF. The CDR3 DNA is TGTGCCAGCAGCTTCGCCGGGGGGAATGAAAAACTGTTTTTT. The entire variable domain, with the rest obtained from reference TRBV11-2 and TRBJ1-4, is as follows: EAGVAQSPRYKIIEKRQSVAFWCNPISGHATLYWYQQILGQGPKLLIQFQNNGVVDDSQLPKDRFSAERLKGVDSTLKIQPAKLEDSAVYLCASSFAGGNEKLFFGSGTQLSVL.